Listed below are T cell receptor beta chains from one sample, sequenced in a study of early stage breast cancer tumors. The protocol was immunoSEQ multiplex PCR, while the TCRdb copy is restricted to in-frame clones and leaves out a portion. The data show 50,000 to 65,000 clones, under 95% seen once. The sequenced material came from blood. These receptors were collected from a person in their 70s with breast cancer. CDR3s include the opening cysteine and the closing phenylalanine or tryptophan. The D gene is left open where the match is weak. The size of a clone is reported for some rows only, either as once, few or many, or as a class for expanded clones.

clone size	D gene	V gene	J gene	CDR3 DNA	CDR3 protein
NA	TRBD2	TRBV2	TRBJ2-7	TGTGCCAGCCTGGGGACTAGCGGGGGCTACGAGCAGTACTTC	CASLGTSGGYEQYF
NA	TRBD2	TRBV5-4	TRBJ2-5	TGTGCCAGCAGCTGGTGGACTAGCGGAGAGACCCAGTACTTC	CASSWWTSGETQYF
NA	NA	TRBV7-6	TRBJ2-1	TGTGCCAGCAGCTTTTTTAGCCGGGGTGACGGGAATGAGCAGTTCTTC	CASSFFSRGDGNEQFF
NA	NA	TRBV21-1	TRBJ2-2	TGTGCCAGCACCCTGGGGACGGAGACAGGGGGAAACACCGGGGAGCTGTTTTTT	CASTLGTETGGNTGELFF
NA	TRBD1	TRBV27	TRBJ1-2	TGTGCCAGCAGTCGGACAGGGTCTAACTATGGCTACACCTTC	CASSRTGSNYGYTF
once	NA	TRBV6-1	TRBJ2-7	TGTGCCAGCAGTGTACCGGGACTCTCCTACGAGCAGTACTTC	CASSVPGLSYEQYF
NA	TRBD1	TRBV11-2	TRBJ1-2	TGTGCCAGCAGCTTTGGACAGGGTGGTGGCTACACCTTC	CASSFGQGGGYTF
NA	TRBD1	TRBV5-6	TRBJ1-1	TGTGCCAGCAGCCGGACAGGACTCACTGAAGCTTTCTTT	CASSRTGLTEAFF
NA	NA	TRBV7-8	TRBJ1-5	TGTGCCAGCAGCTTACCAAGCATAGGGGGTTTTCAGCCCCAGCATTTT	CASSLPSIGGFQPQHF
NA	TRBD2	TRBV12-5	TRBJ2-7	TGTGCTAGTGGTTTGGTTTGTTATCGGGGGGACCAGTACTTC	CASGLVCYRGDQYF
NA	TRBD1	TRBV6-6	TRBJ1-2	TGTGCCAGCAGTTACCGGGACAGCTATGGCTACACCTTC	CASSYRDSYGYTF
NA	NA	TRBV2	TRBJ2-3	TGTGCCAGCCGGCCCACCTACTCGGGAGATACGCAGTATTTT	CASRPTYSGDTQYF
NA	NA	TRBV5-4	TRBJ1-1	TGTGCCAGCAGCTTGGACTTTCGGTCTGAAGCTTTCTTT	CASSLDFRSEAFF
NA	NA	TRBV7-7	TRBJ2-7	TGTGCTAGCAGCAGGACAGACTACGAGCAGTACTTC	CASSRTDYEQYF
NA	NA	TRBV5-4	TRBJ1-3	TGTGCCAGCAGCTTCCAATCTGGAAACACCATATATTTT	CASSFQSGNTIYF
NA	NA	TRBV6-5	TRBJ2-1	TGTGCCAGCAGCGAACCCCCCAAGCCGGGAAGTGAGCAGTTCTTC	CASSEPPKPGSEQFF
NA	TRBD2	TRBV6-6	TRBJ2-5	TGTGCCAGCAGCCCCACTAGCGGGGAACAAGAGACCCAGTACTTC	CASSPTSGEQETQYF
NA	NA	TRBV6-6	TRBJ2-2	TGTGCCAGCAGCACGAGGGACACCGGGGAGCTGTTTTTT	CASSTRDTGELFF